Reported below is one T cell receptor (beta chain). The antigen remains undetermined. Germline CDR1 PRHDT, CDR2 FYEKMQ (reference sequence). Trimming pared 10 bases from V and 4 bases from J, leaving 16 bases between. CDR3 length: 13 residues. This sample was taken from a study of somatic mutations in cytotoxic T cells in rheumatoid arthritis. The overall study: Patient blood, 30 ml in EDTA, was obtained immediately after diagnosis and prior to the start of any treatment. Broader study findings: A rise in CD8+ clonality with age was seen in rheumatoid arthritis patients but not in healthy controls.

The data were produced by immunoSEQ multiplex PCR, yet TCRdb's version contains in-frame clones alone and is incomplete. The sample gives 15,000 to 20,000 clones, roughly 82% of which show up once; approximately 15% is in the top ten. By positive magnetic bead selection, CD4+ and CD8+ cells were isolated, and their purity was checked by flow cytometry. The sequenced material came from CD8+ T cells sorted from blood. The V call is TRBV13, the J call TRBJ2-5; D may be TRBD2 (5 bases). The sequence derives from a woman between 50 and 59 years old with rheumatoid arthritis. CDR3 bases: TGTGCCACCCGATTAAGAGGGCTAGAGACCCAGTACTTC. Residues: CATRLRGLETQYF.